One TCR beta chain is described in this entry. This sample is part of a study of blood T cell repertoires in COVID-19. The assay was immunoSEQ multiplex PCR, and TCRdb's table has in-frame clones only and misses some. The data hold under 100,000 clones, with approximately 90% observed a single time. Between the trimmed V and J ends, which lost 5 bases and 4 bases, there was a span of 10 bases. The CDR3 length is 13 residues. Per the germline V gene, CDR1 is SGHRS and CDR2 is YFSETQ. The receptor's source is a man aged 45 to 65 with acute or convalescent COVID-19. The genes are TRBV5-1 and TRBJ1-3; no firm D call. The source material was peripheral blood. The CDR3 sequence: CASRLLQGNTIYF. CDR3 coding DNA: TGCGCCAGCAGGCTCTTACAGGGAAACACCATATATTTT. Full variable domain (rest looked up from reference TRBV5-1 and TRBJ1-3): KAGVTQTPRYLIKTRGQQVTLSCSPISGHRSVSWYQQTPGQGLQFLFEYFSETQRNKGNFPGRFSGRQFSNSRSEMNVSTLELGDSALYLCASRLLQGNTIYFGEGSWLTVV.